This T cell receptor beta chain was observed in a study of blood T cell repertoires in COVID-19 (dated by TCRdb to the early 2020s). In terms of the full investigation: Collaborator samples came from the United States, Italy and Spain and covered acute and convalescent phases of COVID-19. The material from the prospective study consisted of cDNA or gDNA derived from T cells, B-cell-depleted T cells, or PBMCs. The dataset comprised deeply sampled blood TCRbeta repertoires from subjects exposed to, actively infected with, or recovered from COVID-19. Sample metadata almost always included a de-identified subject ID, COVID-19 status, age in years and sex. The repertoires were made available in a free public database intended to serve as a resource for research on the immune response to SARS-CoV-2. HLA class I and class II types, where available, came from metadata supplied by the sample provider rather than from assay-based typing. Samples came from the ongoing ImmuneRACE study (first 160 participants) plus 1,254 subjects from 6 global collaborators.

Findings and caveats that apply to the study as a whole: Clinical and demographic metadata were provided uncurated, with the amount varying by source and participant.

V drops 6 bases and J drops 9 bases, leaving 19 bases in between. Reading from cysteine to phenylalanine, the CDR3 counts 13 amino acids. The retained sequence is limited to the CDR3, 39 bases, with the frame set at the first base. The germline V gene provides CDR1 SQVTM and CDR2 ANQGSEA. A second Seattle source provided samples from volunteer blood donors who had recovered from COVID-19. Each collaborating institution followed its own protocols to collect whole blood in K2EDTA tubes. Collaborator samples were shipped for TCRbeta analysis as frozen whole blood, isolated PBMCs, or DNA extracted from either sample type. TCRbeta CDR3 regions were amplified from genomic DNA by means of the immunoSEQ Assay, a bias-controlled multiplex PCR. The published analysis was carried out like this. The number of nucleated cells in each sample was estimated from the amplification of reference gene primers within the assay. To quantify the absolute abundance of each unique TCRbeta CDR3 rearrangement, sequence reads were collapsed and filtered. For each sample, productive Simpson clonality was calculated by taking the square root of Simpson's diversity index across productive rearrangements. Imported from immuneACCESS, the table was reduced by TCRdb to in-frame sequences with V and J called. These copies leave out some clones; in studies compared against another copy, an unresolved V gene accounts for under half, and the cause of the remainder is not known. Clonal size and the V and J genes are those of that table, whereas D and trimming came from the DNA. In all, the sample holds over 150,000 clones, and 80% to 90% of those were seen once. The top ten clones comprise around 1.9% of the sample.

As regards this clone: Its antigen has not been determined. The record has no base qualities; no much larger clone is one base away.

This TCR was sampled from a man younger than 35 who had recovered from COVID-19. In this chain, TRBV29-1 is recombined with TRBJ2-3; TRBD2 might be the D gene, on 6 matching bases. Sequencing used peripheral blood. The bases read TGCAGCGTCGTGAGGGTGGAGGGAGGCACGCAGTATTTT. Its protein product is CSVVRVEGGTQYF.